The clone carrying this TCR beta chain has just one count. This entry is derived from a study of control samples from healthy donors and cancer patients. CDR1 is KGHSH and CDR2 is LQKENI in the germline V gene. Trimming took 6 bases from V and 5 from J; bases not matched to a gene: 4. CDR3 length equals 14 residues. Here immunoSEQ multiplex PCR was the method, and the copy in TCRdb shows in-frame clones only, minus some. The profile covers under 100,000 clones, with roughly 93% appearing a single time and roughly 1.5% taken by the ten largest. The chain carries TRBV18 and TRBJ1-4, with 9 bases aligning to TRBD1. The receptor was derived from a woman in her 30s in good health. What was sequenced was blood. In DNA, the CDR3 is TGTGCCAGCTCTGTCGGACAGGGGAATGAAAAACTGTTTTTT. The encoded protein is CASSVGQGNEKLFF.